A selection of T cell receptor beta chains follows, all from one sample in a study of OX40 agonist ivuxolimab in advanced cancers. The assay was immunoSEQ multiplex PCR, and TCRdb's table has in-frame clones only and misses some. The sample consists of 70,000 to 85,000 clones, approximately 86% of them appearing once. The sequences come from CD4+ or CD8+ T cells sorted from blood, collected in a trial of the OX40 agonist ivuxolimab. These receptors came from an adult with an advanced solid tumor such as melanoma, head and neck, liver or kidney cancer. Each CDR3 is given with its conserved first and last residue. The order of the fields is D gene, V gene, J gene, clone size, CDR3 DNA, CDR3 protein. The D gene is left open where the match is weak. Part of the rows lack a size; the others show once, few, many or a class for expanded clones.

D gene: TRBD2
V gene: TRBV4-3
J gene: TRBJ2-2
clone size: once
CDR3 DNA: TGCGCCAGCAGCCAAGGTCGAGCGGGGGGGCCGAACACCGGGGAGCTGTTTTTT
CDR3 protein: CASSQGRAGGPNTGELFF

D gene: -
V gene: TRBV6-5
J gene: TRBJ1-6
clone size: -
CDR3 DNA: TGTGCCAGCAGTGAAAAACGTTATAATTCACCCCTCCACTTT
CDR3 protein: CASSEKRYNSPLHF

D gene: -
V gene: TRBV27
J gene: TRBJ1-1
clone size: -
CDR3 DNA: TGTGCCAGCAGTCCCCGGGGCAGGGGAGACACTGAAGCTTTCTTT
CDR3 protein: CASSPRGRGDTEAFF

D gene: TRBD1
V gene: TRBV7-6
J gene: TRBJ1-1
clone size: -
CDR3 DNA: TGTGCCAGCAGCTCTACAGGGGGCAGGACTGAAGCTTTCTTT
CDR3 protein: CASSSTGGRTEAFF

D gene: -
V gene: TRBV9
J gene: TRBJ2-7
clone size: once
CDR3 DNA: TGTGCCAGCAGTCTTACCGGGACACCCTCTGAGGAGCAGTACTTC
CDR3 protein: CASSLTGTPSEEQYF

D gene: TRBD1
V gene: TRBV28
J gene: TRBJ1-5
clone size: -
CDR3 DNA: TGTGCCAGCAGTTTGGCAGGGACAGGGAACAATCAGCCCCAGCATTTT
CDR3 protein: CASSLAGTGNNQPQHF

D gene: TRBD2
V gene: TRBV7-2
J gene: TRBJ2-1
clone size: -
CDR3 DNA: TGTGCCAGCAGCTTAGTCCCGGGACTAGCGAACTTATGGCAGTTCTTC
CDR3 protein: CASSLVPGLANLWQFF

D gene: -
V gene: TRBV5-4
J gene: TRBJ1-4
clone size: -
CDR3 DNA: TGTGCCAGCAGCTTGGGGGACGTTGGTGAAAAACTGTTTTTT
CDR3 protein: CASSLGDVGEKLFF

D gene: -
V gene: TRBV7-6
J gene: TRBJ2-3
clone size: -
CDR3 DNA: TGTGCCAGCCGGGTGCTAGGCACAGATACGCAGTATTTT
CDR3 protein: CASRVLGTDTQYF

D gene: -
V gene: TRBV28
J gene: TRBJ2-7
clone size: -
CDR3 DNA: TGTGCCAGCAGTGTGACAGGAGATATCTACGAGCAGTACTTC
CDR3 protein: CASSVTGDIYEQYF

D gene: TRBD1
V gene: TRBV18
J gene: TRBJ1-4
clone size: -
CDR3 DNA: TGTGCCAGCTCACCACCGGGGACAGGAGATGAAAAACTGTTTTTT
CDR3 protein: CASSPPGTGDEKLFF

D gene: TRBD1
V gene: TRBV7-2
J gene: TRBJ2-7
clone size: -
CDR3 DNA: TGTGCCAGCAGCTTACGGGGACAGGGGCAATACGAGCAGTACTTC
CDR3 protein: CASSLRGQGQYEQYF

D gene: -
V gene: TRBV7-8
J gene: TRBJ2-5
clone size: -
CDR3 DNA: TGTGCCAGCAGCTTAGGGTCGGCTCAAGAGACCCAGTACTTC
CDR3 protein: CASSLGSAQETQYF

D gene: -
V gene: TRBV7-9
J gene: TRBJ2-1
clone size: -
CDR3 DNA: TGTGCCAGCAGCTTACGAGATCGGCCAATTCAGGGGAATGAGCAGTTCTTC
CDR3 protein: CASSLRDRPIQGNEQFF

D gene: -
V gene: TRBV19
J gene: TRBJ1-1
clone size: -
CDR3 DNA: TGTGCCAGTAGTTCCGACGGGGGGAGGACTGAAGCTTTCTTT
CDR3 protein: CASSSDGGRTEAFF

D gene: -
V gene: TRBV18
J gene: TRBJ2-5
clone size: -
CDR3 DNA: TGTGCCAGCTCATGGCAAGAGACCCAGTACTTC
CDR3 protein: CASSWQETQYF

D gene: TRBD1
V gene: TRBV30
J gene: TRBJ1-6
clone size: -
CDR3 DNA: TGTGCCTGGAGCTACGCGGGACAGGGGAATTCACCCCTCCACTTT
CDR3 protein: CAWSYAGQGNSPLHF

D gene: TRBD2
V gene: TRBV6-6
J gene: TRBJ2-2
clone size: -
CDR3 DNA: TGTGCCAGCAAACAGAGCGGGATCGGGGAGCTGTTTTTT
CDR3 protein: CASKQSGIGELFF

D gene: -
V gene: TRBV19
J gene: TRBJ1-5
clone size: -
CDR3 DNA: TGTGCCAGTAGTATAGCTAAGGAAGTCAATCAGCCCCAGCATTTT
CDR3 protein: CASSIAKEVNQPQHF

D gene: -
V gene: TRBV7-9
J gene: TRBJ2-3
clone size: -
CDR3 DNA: TGTGCCAGCAGCTTACAGGGGCCCACCGCAGATACGCAGTATTTT
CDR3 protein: CASSLQGPTADTQYF

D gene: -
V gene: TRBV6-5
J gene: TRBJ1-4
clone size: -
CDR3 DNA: TGTGCCAGCAGGCCACAGGGAACTAATGAAAAACTGTTTTTT
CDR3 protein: CASRPQGTNEKLFF

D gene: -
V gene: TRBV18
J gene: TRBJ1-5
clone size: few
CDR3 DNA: TGTGCCAGCTCACCACGGGATGGGAATCAGCCCCAGCATTTT
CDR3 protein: CASSPRDGNQPQHF

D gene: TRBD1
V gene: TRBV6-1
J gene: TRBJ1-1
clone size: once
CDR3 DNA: TGTGCCAGCAGTGTCACTTCGACAGGGGCCCGACCTGAAGCTTTCTTT
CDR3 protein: CASSVTSTGARPEAFF

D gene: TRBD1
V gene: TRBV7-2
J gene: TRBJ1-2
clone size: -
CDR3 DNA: TGTGCCAGCAGCTTCCGACAGGGCTATGGCTACACCTTC
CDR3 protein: CASSFRQGYGYTF

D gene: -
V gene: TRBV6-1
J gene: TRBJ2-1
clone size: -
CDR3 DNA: TGTGCCAGCAGTGAAGCGCAGGGAGTCTACAATGAGCAGTTCTTC
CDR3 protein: CASSEAQGVYNEQFF

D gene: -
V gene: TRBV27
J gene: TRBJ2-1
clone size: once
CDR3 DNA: TGTGCCAGCAGTTTAAAAATACCTCGTACCGGCAATGAGCAGTTCTTC
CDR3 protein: CASSLKIPRTGNEQFF

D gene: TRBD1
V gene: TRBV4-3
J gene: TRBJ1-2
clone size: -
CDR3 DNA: TGCGCCAGCAGCCCAGCGACAGGGTCCAGAAACTATGGCTACACCTTC
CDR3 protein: CASSPATGSRNYGYTF

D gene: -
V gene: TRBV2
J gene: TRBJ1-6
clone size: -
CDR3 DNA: TGTGCCGTCCCCAAGCCGCGCAGGGGTAATAATTCACCCCTCCACTTT
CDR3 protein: CAVPKPRRGNNSPLHF

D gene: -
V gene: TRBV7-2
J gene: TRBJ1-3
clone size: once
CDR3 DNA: TGTGCCAGCAGAACCCAGGGACTTGGAAACACCATATATTTT
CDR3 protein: CASRTQGLGNTIYF

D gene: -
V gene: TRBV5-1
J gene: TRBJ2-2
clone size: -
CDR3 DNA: TGCGCCAGCAGCTTGGTGGGTCGGACGAACACCGGGGAGCTGTTTTTT
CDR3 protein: CASSLVGRTNTGELFF

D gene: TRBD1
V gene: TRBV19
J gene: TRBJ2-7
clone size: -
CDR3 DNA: TGTGCCAGTGCCCCCGCGGGACAGGGGGAATACGAGCAGTACTTC
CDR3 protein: CASAPAGQGEYEQYF